This record concerns one T cell receptor beta chain sequence. V lost 4 bases, J lost 1 base, and 10 bases lay in between. This CDR3 has 14 residues. CDR1 and CDR2 (germline): LGHNA, YNFKEQ. This record comes from a study of blood T cell repertoires in COVID-19. This table comes from immunoSEQ multiplex PCR, and its TCRdb copy is limited to in-frame clones, with some not included. The sample lists under 200,000 clones; around 92% were seen once. Material: PBMCs or T cells enriched from blood (not recorded which). The sequence derives from a woman younger than 30 who had recovered from COVID-19. This sequence joins TRBV4-2 and TRBJ1-1; tentative D call: TRBD1 (6 bases). The CDR3 DNA is TGTGCCAGCAGCCCGACAGGAGAGAACACTGAAGCTTTCTTT. Protein product: CASSPTGENTEAFF.